Listed below are T cell receptor beta chains from one sample, sequenced in a study of T cell changes during pregnancy in multiple sclerosis. Clones were read by immunoSEQ multiplex PCR, and TCRdb kept only the in-frame ones, dropping some. The data contain around 34,000 clones, 90% of them singletons. The starting material was CD8+ T cells from peripheral blood mononuclear cells, obtained in the first trimester of pregnancy. All receptors come from a female donor with multiple sclerosis, enrolled in a pregnancy study. CDR3s include the opening cysteine and the closing phenylalanine or tryptophan. Each record gives: V gene, D gene, clone size, J gene, CDR3 protein, CDR3 DNA. D genes are given only for firm matches. The size of a clone is reported for some rows only, either as once, few or many, or as a class for expanded clones.

>TRBV5-6|TRBD1|-|TRBJ2-7
CASSSGTGDNEQYF
TGTGCCAGCAGCTCGGGGACAGGGGATAACGAGCAGTACTTC
>TRBV5-1|TRBD1|-|TRBJ1-2
CASSGTGGANGYTF
TGCGCCAGCAGCGGGACAGGGGGCGCAAATGGCTACACCTTC
>TRBV19|TRBD1|-|TRBJ1-5
CASSIMTGSNQPQHF
TGTGCCAGTAGTATCATGACAGGGAGCAATCAGCCCCAGCATTTT
>TRBV5-8|-|-|TRBJ2-1
CASRATDRTYNEQFF
TGTGCCAGCAGGGCGACCGACAGAACCTACAATGAGCAGTTCTTC
>TRBV27|TRBD2|once|TRBJ2-7
CASSGGGSYEQYF
TGTGCCAGCTCGGGGGGAGGCTCCTACGAGCAGTACTTC
>TRBV28|-|-|TRBJ1-1
CASGEGTEAFF
TGTGCCAGCGGAGAAGGCACTGAAGCTTTCTTT
>TRBV5-4|-|once|TRBJ2-1
CASSPPPGVSYNEQFF
TGTGCCAGCAGCCCCCCCCCAGGGGTCTCCTACAATGAGCAGTTCTTC
>TRBV20-1|-|many|TRBJ2-7
CSAREGYEQYF
TGCAGTGCTAGGGAGGGGTACGAGCAGTACTTC
>TRBV20-1|-|-|TRBJ1-1
CSASQNTEAFF
TGCAGTGCTAGTCAAAACACTGAAGCTTTCTTT
>TRBV6-5|TRBD1|-|TRBJ2-5
CASSLGDRVSETQYF
TGTGCCAGCAGTCTTGGGGACAGGGTATCGGAGACCCAGTACTTC
>TRBV6-5|TRBD1|-|TRBJ2-2
CASNLGQGAGGELFF
TGTGCCAGCAACCTCGGACAGGGGGCAGGCGGGGAGCTGTTTTTT
>TRBV28|-|-|TRBJ2-7
CASSLYPSTYEQYF
TGTGCCAGCAGTTTATACCCCTCGACTTACGAGCAGTACTTC
>TRBV6-5|TRBD2|-|TRBJ2-1
CASSSPSGVSYNEQFF
TGTGCCAGCAGTTCACCAAGCGGGGTCTCCTACAATGAGCAGTTCTTC
>TRBV7-8|-|once|TRBJ2-7
CASSNPRDFNNYEQYF
TGTGCCAGCAGCAACCCCAGGGACTTCAATAACTACGAGCAGTACTTC
>TRBV6-5|-|-|TRBJ2-4
CASRPSGGTKNIQYF
TGTGCCAGCAGACCCTCCGGTGGTACCAAAAACATTCAGTACTTC
>TRBV6-5|TRBD2|-|TRBJ2-2
CASSYSGVAGFRELFF
TGTGCCAGCAGTTACTCGGGGGTAGCGGGATTCCGGGAGCTGTTTTTT